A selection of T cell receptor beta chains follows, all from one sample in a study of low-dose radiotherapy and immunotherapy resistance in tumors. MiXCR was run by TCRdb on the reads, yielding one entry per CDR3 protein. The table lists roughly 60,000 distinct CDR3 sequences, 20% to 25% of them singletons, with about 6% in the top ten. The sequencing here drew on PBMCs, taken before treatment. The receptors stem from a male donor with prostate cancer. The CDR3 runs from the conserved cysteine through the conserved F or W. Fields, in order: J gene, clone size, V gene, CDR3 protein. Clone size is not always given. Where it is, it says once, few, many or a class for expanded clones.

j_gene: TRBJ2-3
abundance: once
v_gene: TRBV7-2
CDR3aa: CASSLGAYTDTQYF

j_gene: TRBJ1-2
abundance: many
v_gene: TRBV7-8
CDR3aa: CASSPGATYYGYTF

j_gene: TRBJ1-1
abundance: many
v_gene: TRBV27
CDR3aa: CASSLLGNTEAFF

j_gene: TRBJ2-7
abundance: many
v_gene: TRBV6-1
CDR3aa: CASSEAFEGLAGGKGNEQYF

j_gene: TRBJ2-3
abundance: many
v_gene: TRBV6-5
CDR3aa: CASRHSSGRLVQYF

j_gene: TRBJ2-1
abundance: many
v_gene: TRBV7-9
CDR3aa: CASSSGAGTGGNEQFF

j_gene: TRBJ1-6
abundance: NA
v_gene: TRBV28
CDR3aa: CASSPPRGLNSPLHF

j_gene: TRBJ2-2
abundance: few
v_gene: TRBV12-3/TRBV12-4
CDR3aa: CASSPTGLAGVTGELFF

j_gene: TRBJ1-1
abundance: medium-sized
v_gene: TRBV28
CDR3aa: CASANTPGTGNAEAFF

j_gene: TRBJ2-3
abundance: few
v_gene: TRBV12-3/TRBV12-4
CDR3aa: CASSLGGMGPPYF

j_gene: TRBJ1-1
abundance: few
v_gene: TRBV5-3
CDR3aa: CASRSTGQFNTEAFF

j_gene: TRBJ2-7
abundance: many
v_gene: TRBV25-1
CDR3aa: CASSEGQGSSEQYF

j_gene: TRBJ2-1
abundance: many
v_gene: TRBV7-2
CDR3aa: CASSPEYEQFF

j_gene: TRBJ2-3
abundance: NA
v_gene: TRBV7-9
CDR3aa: CASSQSGLAGISTDTQYF

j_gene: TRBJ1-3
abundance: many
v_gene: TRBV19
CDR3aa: CASSDSVSGNTIYF

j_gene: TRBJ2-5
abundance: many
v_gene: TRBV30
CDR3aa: CAWTKSQETQYF

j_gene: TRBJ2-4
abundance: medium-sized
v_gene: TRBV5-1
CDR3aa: CASSFAFGRADGDIQYF

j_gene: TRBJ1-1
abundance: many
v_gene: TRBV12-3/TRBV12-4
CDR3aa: CASSPRTVTNTEAFF

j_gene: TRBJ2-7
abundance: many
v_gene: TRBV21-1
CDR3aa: CASSTRLACEQYF

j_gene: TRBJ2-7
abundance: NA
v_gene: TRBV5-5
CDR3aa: CASSLSLFNTYYEQYF

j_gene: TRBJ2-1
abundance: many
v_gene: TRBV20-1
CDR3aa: CRGTGPYEQFF

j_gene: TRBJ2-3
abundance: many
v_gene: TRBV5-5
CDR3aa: CASSRTLADMQYF

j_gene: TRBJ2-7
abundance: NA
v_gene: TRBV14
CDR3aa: CASSQVSGRGGQYF

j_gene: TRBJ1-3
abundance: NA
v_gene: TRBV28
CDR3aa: CASSIRPVGTGNTIYF

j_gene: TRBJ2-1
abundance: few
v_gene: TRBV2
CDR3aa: CASSAIAGGPDEQFF

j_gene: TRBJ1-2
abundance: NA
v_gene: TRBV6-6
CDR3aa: CASRKVRGVYGYTF